One sample yielded the 19 T cell receptor beta chains listed below, sequenced in a study of blood T cells in healthy people across ages. PCR was performed a second time for about 6 to 12 cycles using a sample-barcoded 5' primer and a J-beta primer mix. TCRdb reprocessed the 5' RACE reads with MiXCR, giving one entry per CDR3 protein. The sample has 1.5 million or so distinct CDR3 sequences, approximately 40% seen once. Sequenced material: blood. The receptors come from a woman aged 18-30 years in good health.

This clonotype came up once. The chain links TRBV9 to TRBJ2-1; weak D call: TRBD2 (5 bases). The DNA end favors TRBJ2-7, so the J call may be wrong. CDR1 is SGDLS and CDR2 is YYNGEE in the germline V gene. CDR3 length equals 15 residues. The DNA of the CDR3 is TGTGCCAGCAGCGTAGACGGGAAAGGGTACAATGAGCAGTACTTC. Translated: CASSVDGKGYNEQYF.

This clonotype showed up just once. The junction departs from germline at one end; a sequencing error may be responsible. The rearrangement links TRBV4-2 to TRBJ1-5, with D maybe TRBD1 (6 bases). CDR3 length: 22 amino acids. Germline CDR1 and CDR2: LGHNA and YNFKEQ. As DNA, the CDR3 is TGTGCCAGCAGCCAAGAACGCGAAGAACAGGGAACTCCCACAATTAGCAATCAGCTCCAGCATTTT. Residues: CASSQEREEQGTPTISNQLQHF.

J is TRBJ2-4 and V is TRBV2; D remains unclear. The end of the DNA aligns better with TRBJ2-5, so the J call may be wrong. The CDR3 extends over 14 amino acids. Germline V gene sequence: CDR1 SNHLY, CDR2 FYNNEI. CDR3 in DNA: TGTGCCAGCAAAAGGGAACGCCTGCAAGAGACCCAGTACTTC. It specifies CASKRERLQETQYF.

The chain carries TRBV20-1 and TRBJ2-2, with D perhaps given as TRBD1 or TRBD2 (6 bases each). With 6 bases removed from V and 6 bases from J, the gap between germline ends came to 20 bases. CDR3 length: 15 residues. Per the germline V gene, CDR1 is DFQATT and CDR2 is SNEGSKA (reference sequence). The CDR3 region is CSASGGGVNAGELFF. The DNA for the CDR3 is TGCAGTGCGTCCGGGGGCGGGGTAAACGCCGGGGAGCTGTTTTTT.

A few counts support this clonotype. The chain uses TRBV27 and TRBJ2-7; maybe TRBD2 (5 bases). Trimming pared 5 bases from V and 2 bases from J, leaving 10 bases between. Germline V gene data show CDR1 as MNHEY and CDR2 as SMNVEV (reference sequence). CDR3 length: 13 amino acids. The CDR3 loop reads CASSQYGAYEQYF. The CDR3 nucleotides are TGTGCCAGCAGTCAATACGGGGCCTACGAGCAGTACTTC.

J is TRBJ2-5 and V is TRBV30; possible D gene TRBD2, 5 bases. TRBJ2-7 matches the DNA end more closely, so the J call is doubtful. Germline V lookup: CDR1 GTSNPN, CDR2 SVGIG (reference sequence). CDR3 size: 12 residues. The CDR3 nucleotides read TGTGCCTGGAGGCAGAGGGAGTTCGAGCAGTACTTC. Translation gives CAWRQREFEQYF.

This clonotype was recorded only once. J is TRBJ2-3 and V is TRBV20-1, with D possibly matching TRBD1 (5 bases). Germline lookup yields CDR1 DFQATT and CDR2 SNEGSKA (reference sequence). The CDR3 is made up of 15 amino acids. V shed 2 bases and J shed 0 bases, with 12 bases lying between them. CDR3 DNA sequence: TGCAGTGCTAGACCGCCGCAGGGTAGCACAGATACGCAGTATTTT. Residues: CSARPPQGSTDTQYF.

This chain links TRBV6-5 with TRBJ1-6, with D uncertain. Between the trimmed V and J ends, which lost 2 bases and 10 bases, there was a span of 6 bases. The CDR3 is 12 residues long. Per the germline V gene, CDR1 is MNHEY and CDR2 is SVGAGI. In DNA, the CDR3 is TGTGCCAGCAGTTACGGGCAATCACCCCTCCACTTT. This sequence encodes CASSYGQSPLHF.

The V gene is TRBV6-2 or TRBV6-3, the J gene TRBJ2-7, with D perhaps TRBD1 or TRBD2 (5 bases each). This CDR3 is built from 15 residues. The V gene lost 5 bases and the J gene lost 7 bases, with 21 bases spanning the gap. The germline CDR1 and CDR2 sequences are MNHEY and SVGEGT. DNA of the CDR3: TGTGCCAGCAGTGACCGGGACCCCAGTGGTGATGAGCAGTACTTC. Protein: CASSDRDPSGDEQYF.

This clonotype was detected a few times. This chain uses TRBV27 with TRBJ2-7, with a weak D call TRBD2 (6 bases). The CDR3 runs 14 residues. Looked up from germline, CDR1 is MNHEY and CDR2 is SMNVEV (reference sequence). V lost 2 bases and J lost 6, with 14 bases in between. Here the CDR3 reads CASSLIGGDSEQYF. DNA for the CDR3: TGTGCCAGCAGTTTAATCGGAGGGGATTCCGAGCAGTACTTC.

Regarding this clonotype: One end of the junction does not line up with germline, which may come from a read error. The V gene is TRBV30, the J gene TRBJ1-2, with D unresolved. Germline V lookup: CDR1 GTSNPN, CDR2 SVGIG (reference sequence). The CDR3 totals 14 residues. The CDR3: CAWCVIQTNYGYTF. The CDR3 DNA sequence: TGTGCCTGGTGTGTAATTCAGACTAACTATGGCTACACCTTC.

The chain combines TRBV5-1 with TRBJ2-1, with TRBD2 identical over 8 bases. Trimming removed 5 bases from V and 3 bases from J; junction bases left unmatched: 4. Germline V CDR1 and CDR2: SGHRS, YFSETQ. CDR3 length: 14 residues. CDR3 nucleotides: TGCGCCAGCAGTAAACTAGCGGACTACAATGAGCAGTTCTTC. Amino acids: CASSKLADYNEQFF.

The J gene is TRBJ2-5, the V gene TRBV12-3 or TRBV12-4; 9 bases are a match to TRBD2. Trimming removed 3 bases from V and 12 bases from J; junction bases left unmatched: 14. This CDR3 region has 15 residues. CDR3 sequence: CASSLGGLAETVEYF. The CDR3 coding sequence is TGTGCCAGCAGTTTGGGGGGACTAGCAGAGACTGTAGAGTACTTC.

In the case of this clonotype: A much larger clone differs by one base, so this may be a read error. The genes are TRBV10-3 and TRBJ2-5; a weak D match, TRBD2 (5 bases). The CDR3 consists of 11 residues. The germline V gene encodes CDR1 ENHRY and CDR2 SYGVKD. The CDR3 sequence is CATGIQGTQYF. The CDR3 DNA follows: TGTGCCACCGGGATTCAAGGGACCCAGTACTTC.

This clonotype appeared a single time. The chain employs TRBV4-1 and TRBJ1-3; maybe TRBD1 (5 bases). The CDR3 runs 14 residues. Trimming stripped 1 base from V and 11 bases from J, with 15 bases between. Germline V gene data show CDR1 as MGHRA and CDR2 as YSYEKL. The CDR3 region is CASSQGDAVAPIYF. In nucleotides, the CDR3 is TGCGCCAGCAGCCAAGGGGACGCGGTCGCCCCCATATATTTT.

The CDR3 reads CASSLTGDKNIQYF. CDR3 in DNA: TGTGCCAGCAGCTTGACAGGGGACAAAAACATTCAGTACTTC. V and J are TRBV5-6 and TRBJ2-4, with TRBD1 matching over 7 bases. Germline CDR1 SGHDT, CDR2 YYEEEE. The V segment lost 1 base and the J segment 3 bases; nucleotides outside the gene matches: 1. The length of the CDR3 is 14 residues.

V usage is TRBV29-1 and J usage is TRBJ2-3; possibly TRBD2 for D (6 bases). Germline lookup yields CDR1 SQVTM and CDR2 ANQGSEA. Trimming cost V 5 bases and J 2 bases, with 17 bases left between them. The CDR3 length is 15 residues. CDR3 bases: TGCAGCGTTAACGGAGGGGCAGGCCCCACAGATACGCAGTATTTT. Encoded protein: CSVNGGAGPTDTQYF.

This clonotype turned up a few times. CDR3 sequence (DNA): TGTGCCAGCAGTTACTCGAAAGCCCAAGAGACCCAGTACTTC. It specifies CASSYSKAQETQYF. The chain is built from TRBV6-5 and TRBJ2-5; no definite D call. V was clipped by 0 bases and J by 1 base, with 6 bases between them. Germline CDR1 and CDR2: MNHEY and SVGAGI. The CDR3 is made up of 14 amino acids.

This clonotype has just a few counts. One end of the junction is discordant with germline, which a read error may explain. This chain uses TRBV4-1 with TRBJ1-2, with TRBD1 matching 8 bases. The CDR3 length is 15 residues. CDR1 is MGHRA, CDR2 YSYEKL, per germline. The CDR3 loop reads CASNQATGESYGYTF. CDR3 in DNA: TGCGCCAGCAACCAAGCGACAGGGGAATCCTATGGCTACACCTTC.